Below are 9 T cell receptor beta chains sequenced from a single sample in a study of cytomegalovirus exposure and HLA in healthy donors. In the PCR, 60 Vbeta and 13 Jbeta primers were used. Libraries were prepared by immunoSEQ multiplex PCR; TCRdb keeps only in-frame clonotypes and omits some of them. The sample has under 200,000 clones. Sequencing used PBMCs. The source of these receptors is a young man in good health and CMV-seronegative.

The rearrangement links TRBV7-8 to TRBJ1-1; no clear D. CDR1 and CDR2 from the germline V gene are SGHVS and FQNEAQ. The CDR3 has 13 residues. V gave up 7 bases and J gave up 3 bases, with 12 bases separating them. The CDR3 region is CASKFERDTEAFF. The CDR3 region has the DNA TGTGCCAGCAAATTCGAAAGAGACACTGAAGCTTTCTTT.

J is TRBJ2-2 and V is TRBV4-3; D perhaps matches TRBD1 (5 bases). V was shortened by 0 bases and J by 6 bases, with 17 bases between the two germline ends. CDR1 LGHNA and CDR2 YSLEER come from the germline V gene. The CDR3 sequence is 17 residues long. CDR3 sequence reads: CASSQDHRLRKAGELFF. CDR3 in DNA: TGCGCCAGCAGCCAAGATCACAGGCTAAGGAAGGCCGGGGAGCTGTTTTTT.

The chain has TRBV7-2 and TRBJ2-7; D not resolved. The CDR3 length is 13 residues. Deletions cut 7 bases from V and 0 bases from J, with 10 bases between. The V gene's germline CDR1 is SGHTA and CDR2 FQGNSA. DNA for the CDR3: TGTGCCAGCACCAAGACTCACTCCTACGAGCAGTACTTC. Amino acids: CASTKTHSYEQYF.

The gene calls are TRBV4-3 and TRBJ1-5; D might be TRBD1 (5 bases). This CDR3 region has 15 residues. V lost 1 base, J lost 0 bases, and 7 bases lay in between. Germline loops: CDR1 LGHNA, CDR2 YSLEER. The CDR3: CASSQAGYSNQPQHF. DNA of the CDR3: TGCGCCAGCAGCCAAGCAGGGTATAGCAATCAGCCCCAGCATTTT.

This chain joins TRBV19 and TRBJ2-2, with 7 bases lining up with TRBD2. Trimming removed 6 bases from V and 4 bases from J; junction bases left unmatched: 5. This CDR3 contains 14 residues. Looked up from germline, CDR1 is LNHDA and CDR2 is SQIVND (reference sequence). The chain's CDR3 is CASRPGLSTGELFF. CDR3 bases: TGTGCCAGTAGGCCGGGACTAAGCACCGGGGAGCTGTTTTTT.

V gene TRBV30 combines with J gene TRBJ2-7; 11 nucleotides agree with TRBD2. Unmatched junction bases numbered 13, after V lost 0 bases and J lost 6 bases. The CDR3 runs to 17 residues. The germline CDR1 and CDR2 sequences are GTSNPN and SVGIG (reference sequence). CDR3 sequence (DNA): TGTGCCTGGAGTGTAAAGGCTAGCGGGGGGACTTTTTGCGAGCAGTACTTC. The encoded protein is CAWSVKASGGTFCEQYF.

The rearrangement uses TRBV19 and TRBJ1-5; D uncertain. The V and J ends lost 4 bases and 9 bases respectively, with 13 bases between them. The germline CDR1 and CDR2 sequences are LNHDA and SQIVND (reference sequence). The CDR3 extends over 13 amino acids. Written as DNA, the CDR3 is TGTGCCAGTAGTACCCTCCAGATTCGGCCCCAGCATTTT. It specifies CASSTLQIRPQHF.

V gene TRBV5-1 combines with J gene TRBJ1-1; 8 positions match TRBD1. Germline V lookup: CDR1 SGHRS, CDR2 YFSETQ. Trimming took 2 bases from V and 4 from J; bases not matched to a gene: 7. The CDR3 is 15 residues long. Written as DNA, the CDR3 is TGCGCCAGCAGCTTATCCTCAGGGGGCCTCACTGAAGCTTTCTTT. It specifies CASSLSSGGLTEAFF.

The chain carries TRBV5-5 and TRBJ1-1, with a tentative D call TRBD1 (5 bases). The CDR3 extends over 15 amino acids. The V gene's germline CDR1 is SGHKS and CDR2 YYEKEE (reference sequence). V gave up 4 bases and J gave up 1 base, with 14 bases separating them. The CDR3 DNA is TGTGCCAGCAGCCTCCGGACAAGTTCGAACACTGAAGCTTTCTTT. Its protein product is CASSLRTSSNTEAFF.